The clone carrying this TCR beta chain has only one observation. Its antigen is not known. The junction does not match germline at one end; this may be a read error. This specimen belongs to a study of molecular identifiers for immune sequencing clone quantification. Study-wide results and caveats: In naive cells, clones above 20 RNA copies held under 1% of molecules, whereas in effector cells they held over 98%.

This CDR3 has 14 residues. Germline CDR1 reads SGHAT; CDR2 reads FQNNGV. Libraries of bulk TCR were made by previously described methods (with listed TCR primers). TCRdb re-called the PCR reads with MiXCR, one entry per CDR3 protein. The sample gives roughly 71,000 distinct CDR3 sequences, about 18% of which show up once; under 2% is in the top ten. Naive CD8 libraries came from approximately 20,000 to 980,000 sorted cells with 10%, 30% or 50% RNA. For naive CD8 T cells, sorting used the CD8+CD4-CCR7+CD45RA+ phenotype. The clonotype originates from a human donor in good health. Some libraries in this study had Jurkat cell RNA spiked in. Sequenced material: naive CD8+ T cells from blood, with Jurkat cell RNA spiked in. Subset described: FACS-sorted CD8+CD4-CCR7+CD45RA+ naive T cells. V gene TRBV11-2 combines with J gene TRBJ1-5; D is perhaps TRBD1 (6 bases). CDR3 coding DNA: TGTGCCAGCAGCGGTACTGAGGGGGGTCAGCCCAAGCATTTT. Its translation: CASSGTEGGQPKHF.